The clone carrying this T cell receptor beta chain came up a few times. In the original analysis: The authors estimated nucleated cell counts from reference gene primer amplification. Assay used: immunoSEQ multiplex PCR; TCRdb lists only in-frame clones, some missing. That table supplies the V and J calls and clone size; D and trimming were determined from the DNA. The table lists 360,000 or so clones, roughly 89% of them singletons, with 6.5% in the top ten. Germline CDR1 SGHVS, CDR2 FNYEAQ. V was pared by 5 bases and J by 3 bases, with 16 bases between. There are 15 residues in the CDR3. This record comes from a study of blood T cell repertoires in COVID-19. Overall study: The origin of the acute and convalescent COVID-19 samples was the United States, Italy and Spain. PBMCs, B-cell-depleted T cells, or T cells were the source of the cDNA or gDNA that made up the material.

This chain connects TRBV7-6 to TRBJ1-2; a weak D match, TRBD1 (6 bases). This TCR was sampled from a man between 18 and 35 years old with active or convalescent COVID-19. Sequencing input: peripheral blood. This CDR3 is CASSPRGADDYGYTF. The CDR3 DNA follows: TGTGCCAGCAGCCCACGGGGGGCGGACGACTATGGCTACACCTTC.